The 18 T cell receptor beta chains below were found in one sample sequenced in a study of vaccination effects on CD4 cells after COVID-19. With the ViraFEST assay, the study expanded antigen-specific CD4+ T cells using viral peptide pools, then sequenced them. Having been cultured for about 10 days, the cells underwent CD4+ T cell isolation. Prior SARS-CoV-2 infection was absent in the vaccine recipients, as shown by negative nucleocapsid antibodies. The assay was immunoSEQ multiplex PCR, and TCRdb's table has in-frame clones only and misses some. This sample has 25,000 to 35,000 clones; about 81% occur once, and the top ten carry 30%. These TCRs' antigens remain unknown. The source was CD4+ T cells from PBMCs cultured with SARS-CoV-2 spike peptides, collected before COVID-19 vaccination. These receptors all come from a human donor who received a COVID-19 vaccine.

This chain links TRBV9 with TRBJ1-1; the D gene is possibly TRBD1 (6 bases). The V gene lost 2 bases and the J gene lost 11 bases, with 19 bases spanning the gap. This CDR3 contains 14 residues. From germline, CDR1 is SGDLS and CDR2 YYNGEE. The DNA for the CDR3 is TGTGCCAGCAGCGTCGGGGTCGAAGGGGGGAGTGCTTTCTTT. This gives the protein CASSVGVEGGSAFF.

The chain carries TRBV7-2 and TRBJ2-7; 8 bases map to TRBD2. This CDR3 comprises 14 residues. Trimming took 5 bases from V and 0 from J; bases not matched to a gene: 3. Germline values: CDR1 SGHTA, CDR2 FQGNSA. CDR3: CASSPGTSSYEQYF. In DNA form, the CDR3 reads TGTGCCAGCAGCCCTGGGACTAGCTCCTACGAGCAGTACTTC.

This clone was detected only a few times. This chain uses TRBV5-4 with TRBJ2-2; no clear D. V was trimmed by 1 base and J by 1 base, leaving 2 bases between them. Germline-derived CDR1 and CDR2 are SGHNT and YYREEE (reference sequence). This CDR3 has 13 amino acids. DNA for the CDR3: TGTGCCAGCAGCTTGATGAACACCGGGGAGCTGTTTTTT. Its protein product is CASSLMNTGELFF.

CDR3: CASGVSGPISGNTIYF. CDR3 bases: TGTGCCAGCGGCGTCAGCGGACCCATCTCTGGAAACACCATATATTTT. The chain joins TRBV2 to TRBJ1-3; D gene unclear. Germline V gene data show CDR1 as SNHLY and CDR2 as FYNNEI. The CDR3 contains 16 residues. Trimming pared 8 bases from V and 0 bases from J, leaving 17 bases between.

The J gene is TRBJ1-4, the V gene TRBV5-1, with D maybe TRBD1 (6 bases). Germline lookup yields CDR1 SGHRS and CDR2 YFSETQ. V gave up 4 bases and J gave up 4 bases, with 11 bases separating them. The CDR3 sequence is 14 residues long. CDR3 coding DNA: TGCGCCAGCAGCAGGGGGGAGGTTAATGAAAAACTGTTTTTT. This gives the protein CASSRGEVNEKLFF.

In its sample, this clone was seen once. The chain uses TRBV6-5 and TRBJ1-2, with TRBD1 matching over 10 bases. Germline V gene data show CDR1 as MNHEY and CDR2 as SVGAGI. The CDR3 totals 13 residues. The V segment lost 6 bases and the J segment 6 bases; nucleotides outside the gene matches: 4. In nucleotides, the CDR3 is TGTGCCAGCAGGGGTGGGACAGGGGATGGCTACACCTTC. This codes for CASRGGTGDGYTF.

The CDR3 DNA follows: TGTGCCAGCAGTGAGGGACAAGGCTCTGGAAACACCATATATTTT. It specifies CASSEGQGSGNTIYF. The genes are TRBV6-1 and TRBJ1-3; D possibly corresponds to TRBD1 (6 bases). CDR3 length equals 15 residues. The germline V and J ends were trimmed by 3 bases and 0 bases, with 9 bases remaining between them. The germline V gene encodes CDR1 MNHNS and CDR2 SASEGT.

This clone was recorded only once. The genes are TRBV30 and TRBJ1-6, with D tentatively TRBD1 (5 bases). Germline CDR1 is GTSNPN and CDR2 is SVGIG (reference sequence). The CDR3 runs 14 residues. The germline V and J ends were trimmed by 3 bases and 10 bases, with 16 bases remaining between them. CDR3 in DNA: TGTGCCTGGAGAGGAATGAGGGGAGAGTCACCCCTCCACTTT. This gives the protein CAWRGMRGESPLHF.

V and J are TRBV20-1 and TRBJ2-3; a weak D match, TRBD2 (6 bases). The V gene lost 3 bases and the J gene lost 13 bases, with 11 bases spanning the gap. The CDR3 is made up of 10 amino acids. The germline V gene has CDR1 DFQATT and CDR2 SNEGSKA (reference sequence). CDR3 in amino acids: CSASRDLEYF. DNA of the CDR3: TGCAGTGCTAGCCGGGACTTGGAGTATTTT.

The chain couples TRBV19 to TRBJ1-1, with D hard to call. CDR1 is LNHDA, CDR2 SQIVND, per germline (reference sequence). V lost 4 bases to trimming and J lost 8 bases, with 14 bases between them. The CDR3 contains 13 residues. CDR3 residues: CASSTSSKEEAFF. The CDR3 DNA is TGTGCCAGTAGTACTTCCTCTAAGGAGGAAGCTTTCTTT.

This clone has more than one count but fewer than ten. The chain combines TRBV14 with TRBJ2-5; 10 bases map to TRBD2. Germline V gene sequence: CDR1 SGHDN, CDR2 FVKESK. The trim removed 2 bases at V and 2 bases at J, leaving 8 bases unmatched. CDR3 length: 17 residues. Here the CDR3 DNA reads TGTGCCAGCAGCCAACTAGCGGGGGACCCAAAGCAAGAGACCCAGTACTTC. Amino acid sequence: CASSQLAGDPKQETQYF.

V and J are TRBV4-1 and TRBJ2-3; 8 nucleotides match TRBD1. Germline CDR1 MGHRA, CDR2 YSYEKL. This CDR3 is 14 amino acids long. The trim removed 4 bases at V and 5 bases at J, leaving 5 bases unmatched. CDR3 sequence (DNA): TGCGCCAGCAGCCGGACAGGGTCCGAAGATACGCAGTATTTT. Amino acids: CASSRTGSEDTQYF.

V gene TRBV6-5 combines with J gene TRBJ1-5, with 7 bases matching TRBD1. In germline, CDR1 is MNHEY, CDR2 SVGAGI. V lost 4 bases, J lost 7 bases, and 4 bases stayed unmatched. The CDR3 length is 13 residues. The CDR3 DNA sequence: TGTGCCAGCAGTTGGGACAGTCGACAGCCCCAGCATTTT. Translation gives CASSWDSRQPQHF.

The CDR3 DNA follows: TGCGCCAGCAGCCAAAACTTGAGGGGCGGGGAGCTGTTTTTT. As protein: CASSQNLRGGELFF. The chain joins TRBV4-3 to TRBJ2-2; D tentatively reads TRBD1 or TRBD2 (5 bases each). The CDR3 contains 14 residues. Germline assignment: CDR1 LGHNA and CDR2 YSLEER. Trimming took off 2 bases at V and 7 bases at J, with 11 bases between the two ends.

This sequence joins TRBV4-2 and TRBJ1-4; possible D gene TRBD1, 5 bases. The ends were cut back, 4 bases at V and 2 bases at J, with 14 bases in the middle. Germline V lookup: CDR1 LGHNA, CDR2 YNFKEQ. The CDR3 loop spans 16 amino acids. The CDR3 spells CASSRSSEGTNEKLFF. In nucleotides, the CDR3 is TGTGCCAGCAGCCGAAGCTCGGAGGGGACTAATGAAAAACTGTTTTTT.

This clone appeared a single time. The V call is TRBV30, the J call TRBJ1-5; D is unresolved. The length of the CDR3 is 13 residues. Germline V gives CDR1 GTSNPN, CDR2 SVGIG (reference sequence). V lost 3 bases and J lost 4, with 10 bases in between. CDR3 coding DNA: TGTGCCTGGAGAGGCCAGTATAATCAGCCCCAGCATTTT. The encoded protein is CAWRGQYNQPQHF.

CDR3 loop: CASSQEILQYNEQFF. For the CDR3, the DNA is TGTGCCAGCAGCCAAGAGATATTACAGTACAATGAGCAGTTCTTC. V and J are TRBV3-1 (or the pseudogene TRBV3-2) and TRBJ2-1; D gene uncertain. There are 15 residues in the CDR3. Between the trimmed V and J ends, which lost 0 bases and 4 bases, there was a span of 10 bases. Germline CDR1 and CDR2: LGHDT and YNNKEL (reference sequence).

The chain joins TRBV25-1 to TRBJ1-1, with 8 bases matching TRBD1. V lost 6 bases, J lost 4 bases, and 7 bases stayed unmatched. The germline gives CDR1 MGHDK, CDR2 SYGVNS. The CDR3 sequence is 14 residues long. The CDR3 reads CASRWQGAGTEAFF. DNA for the CDR3: TGTGCCAGCAGGTGGCAGGGGGCCGGCACTGAAGCTTTCTTT.